Listed below are T cell receptor beta chains from one sample, sequenced in a study of cytomegalovirus exposure and HLA in healthy donors. TCRdb's copy holds only in-frame clones and misses some; the assay was immunoSEQ multiplex PCR. This table holds about 100,000 clones, 65% to 85% found once. Sequenced material: PBMCs. These receptor sequences come from a woman in her 70s in good health and CMV-seropositive. CDR3s include the opening cysteine and the closing phenylalanine or tryptophan. The order of the fields is J gene, clone size, D gene, V gene, CDR3 protein, CDR3 DNA. A D gene is named only where the DNA matches it firmly. The size of a clone is reported for some rows only, either as once, few or many, or as a class for expanded clones.

J: TRBJ2-7; size: -; D: TRBD1; V: TRBV6-1; CDR3: CASSPGQGRSEQYF; DNA: TGTGCCAGCAGTCCGGGACAGGGAAGATCCGAGCAGTACTTC
J: TRBJ2-7; size: -; D: TRBD1; V: TRBV10-2; CDR3: CASSDGDRGFYEQYF; DNA: TGCGCCAGCAGTGACGGGGACAGGGGATTTTACGAGCAGTACTTC
J: TRBJ1-1; size: few; D: -; V: TRBV4-3; CDR3: CASSQDAQGGTEAFF; DNA: TGCGCCAGCAGCCAAGACGCCCAAGGGGGCACTGAAGCTTTCTTT
J: TRBJ1-1; size: -; D: -; V: TRBV2; CDR3: CASRLTSMNTEAFF; DNA: TGTGCCAGCAGGCTGACATCCATGAACACTGAAGCTTTCTTT
J: TRBJ1-1; size: once; D: -; V: TRBV6-5; CDR3: CASSPVVNTEAFF; DNA: TGTGCCAGCAGCCCGGTGGTGAACACTGAAGCTTTCTTT
J: TRBJ2-5; size: -; D: -; V: TRBV6-1; CDR3: CASILGGPQETQYF; DNA: TGTGCCAGCATCCTCGGGGGGCCTCAAGAGACCCAGTACTTC
J: TRBJ1-4; size: few; D: -; V: TRBV4-2; CDR3: CASSQVSGDEKLFF; DNA: TGTGCCAGCAGCCAAGTTTCAGGGGATGAAAAACTGTTTTTT
J: TRBJ1-6; size: -; D: -; V: TRBV6-1; CDR3: CASSVGDLGNSPLHF; DNA: TGTGCCAGCTCTGTGGGAGATCTAGGAAATTCACCCCTCCACTTT
J: TRBJ1-2; size: -; D: -; V: TRBV7-3; CDR3: CASSPSAGSGYTF; DNA: TGTGCCAGCAGCCCGTCCGCCGGTAGCGGCTACACCTTC
J: TRBJ1-1; size: -; D: -; V: TRBV5-4; CDR3: CASSLYVTRTVRGTEAFF; DNA: TGTGCCAGCAGCTTATACGTCACAAGGACAGTAAGAGGGACTGAAGCTTTCTTT
J: TRBJ1-4; size: -; D: -; V: TRBV2; CDR3: CASSFQGPGEKLFF; DNA: TGTGCCAGCAGTTTTCAGGGGCCGGGAGAAAAACTGTTTTTT
J: TRBJ1-5; size: -; D: TRBD1; V: TRBV30; CDR3: CAWNRGLQPQHF; DNA: TGTGCCTGGAATAGGGGGCTTCAGCCCCAGCATTTT
J: TRBJ1-4; size: -; D: -; V: TRBV18; CDR3: CASSRGTNEKLFF; DNA: TGTGCCAGCTCACGAGGGACTAATGAAAAACTGTTTTTT
J: TRBJ2-3; size: few; D: TRBD2; V: TRBV19; CDR3: CATKWGLAETDTQYF; DNA: TGTGCCACCAAATGGGGACTAGCGGAAACAGATACGCAGTATTTT
J: TRBJ1-1; size: -; D: -; V: TRBV7-2; CDR3: CASSLDSGKNTEAFF; DNA: TGTGCCAGCAGCTTAGATTCGGGGAAGAACACTGAAGCTTTCTTT
J: TRBJ2-7; size: few; D: -; V: TRBV5-1; CDR3: CASSLGLQGNPLSYEQYF; DNA: TGCGCCAGCAGCTTGGGGTTACAGGGAAACCCTTTATCCTACGAGCAGTACTTC
J: TRBJ1-5; size: -; D: TRBD1; V: TRBV6-6; CDR3: CASSPQGASNQPQHF; DNA: TGTGCCAGCAGTCCACAGGGGGCGTCAAATCAGCCCCAGCATTTT
J: TRBJ2-4; size: -; D: -; V: TRBV6-1; CDR3: CASSEMAENIQYF; DNA: TGTGCCAGCAGTGAAATGGCGGAAAACATTCAGTACTTC
J: TRBJ2-7; size: -; D: TRBD2; V: TRBV6-6; CDR3: CASRKVAGEGEQYF; DNA: TGTGCCAGCAGGAAAGTAGCGGGGGAGGGAGAGCAGTACTTC
J: TRBJ1-5; size: -; D: -; V: TRBV7-6; CDR3: CASSSRAGNQPQHF; DNA: TGTGCCAGCAGCTCCAGGGCAGGAAATCAGCCCCAGCATTTT
J: TRBJ2-1; size: few; D: TRBD2; V: TRBV28; CDR3: CASSLYSGRDEQFF; DNA: TGTGCCAGCAGTTTATATTCAGGGAGGGATGAGCAGTTCTTC
J: TRBJ1-3; size: few; D: -; V: TRBV4-3; CDR3: CASSQASPGSSGNTIYF; DNA: TGCGCCAGCAGCCAAGCCTCACCGGGGAGCTCTGGAAACACCATATATTTT
J: TRBJ1-6; size: once; D: TRBD1; V: TRBV7-2; CDR3: CASSWTGDNSPLHF; DNA: TGTGCCAGCAGCTGGACAGGGGACAATTCACCCCTCCACTTT
J: TRBJ2-7; size: -; D: -; V: TRBV9; CDR3: CASSVVGGVQAEQYF; DNA: TGTGCCAGCAGCGTAGTAGGAGGGGTACAAGCCGAGCAGTACTTC
J: TRBJ2-4; size: -; D: TRBD2; V: TRBV7-8; CDR3: CASSVSLAGGWGAKNIQYF; DNA: TGTGCCAGCAGCGTCTCACTAGCGGGAGGATGGGGGGCCAAAAACATTCAGTACTTC
J: TRBJ1-5; size: -; D: -; V: TRBV6-5; CDR3: CASEMTVSNQPQHF; DNA: TGTGCCAGCGAAATGACAGTTAGCAATCAGCCCCAGCATTTT
J: TRBJ2-7; size: -; D: TRBD1; V: TRBV29-1; CDR3: CSAGTAYEQYF; DNA: TGCAGCGCCGGGACAGCTTACGAGCAGTACTTC
J: TRBJ1-1; size: -; D: -; V: TRBV27; CDR3: CASSLSAFGADTEAFF; DNA: TGTGCCAGCAGTTTATCGGCATTTGGGGCGGACACTGAAGCTTTCTTT
J: TRBJ2-7; size: -; D: TRBD2; V: TRBV5-1; CDR3: CASSLGTSGSYEQYF; DNA: TGCGCCAGCAGCTTGGGGACTAGCGGGAGTTACGAGCAGTACTTC
J: TRBJ2-7; size: -; D: TRBD1; V: TRBV28; CDR3: CASSPGQGGYEQYF; DNA: TGTGCCAGCAGCCCGGGACAGGGAGGTTACGAGCAGTACTTC
J: TRBJ1-5; size: -; D: TRBD1; V: TRBV6-5; CDR3: CASKPPGGPQHF; DNA: TGTGCCAGCAAGCCCCCAGGGGGGCCCCAGCATTTT
J: TRBJ1-4; size: -; D: -; V: TRBV15; CDR3: CATSREAGVGEKLFF; DNA: TGTGCCACCAGCAGAGAGGCAGGGGTAGGGGAAAAACTGTTTTTT
J: TRBJ2-7; size: -; D: TRBD2; V: TRBV27; CDR3: CASSPGTSGPYEQYF; DNA: TGTGCCAGCAGTCCCGGGACTAGCGGGCCCTACGAGCAGTACTTC
J: TRBJ1-1; size: few; D: -; V: TRBV18; CDR3: CASSPQRGLNTEAFF; DNA: TGTGCCAGCTCACCCCAAAGAGGGCTGAACACTGAAGCTTTCTTT
J: TRBJ2-3; size: -; D: TRBD2; V: TRBV2; CDR3: CASSEGSAGGPGTDTQYF; DNA: TGTGCCAGCAGTGAAGGGTCAGCGGGAGGGCCCGGGACAGATACGCAGTATTTT
J: TRBJ2-5; size: once; D: -; V: TRBV28; CDR3: CASTLLRGETQYF; DNA: TGTGCCAGCACCTTGCTGCGCGGTGAGACCCAGTACTTC
J: TRBJ2-6; size: few; D: -; V: TRBV23-1; CDR3: CAQAGSPLSGANVLTF; DNA: TGCGCCCAGGCCGGCAGCCCTCTCTCTGGGGCCAACGTCCTGACTTTC
J: TRBJ2-1; size: -; D: TRBD2; V: TRBV6-5; CDR3: CASRLGEGLNEQFF; DNA: TGTGCCAGCAGATTGGGGGAGGGCCTCAATGAGCAGTTCTTC
J: TRBJ2-2; size: few; D: -; V: TRBV2; CDR3: CAVPRVTGELFF; DNA: TGTGCCGTCCCCAGGGTGACCGGGGAGCTGTTTTTT
J: TRBJ1-5; size: -; D: TRBD1; V: TRBV28; CDR3: CASSPEQGAGNQPQHF; DNA: TGTGCCAGCAGCCCGGAACAGGGGGCAGGTAATCAGCCCCAGCATTTT
J: TRBJ2-2; size: -; D: -; V: TRBV7-3; CDR3: CASSLWTGRGTGELFF; DNA: TGTGCCAGCAGCCTCTGGACAGGGCGGGGGACCGGGGAGCTGTTTTTT
J: TRBJ1-2; size: few; D: -; V: TRBV7-2; CDR3: CASSLSGFRSHGYTF; DNA: TGTGCCAGCAGTTTGTCAGGGTTTCGGAGCCATGGCTACACCTTC
J: TRBJ2-3; size: -; D: TRBD2; V: TRBV7-2; CDR3: CASSLAAGGTDTQYF; DNA: TGTGCCAGCAGCTTAGCAGCGGGGGGCACAGATACGCAGTATTTT
J: TRBJ2-3; size: -; D: TRBD2; V: TRBV5-1; CDR3: CASSPVAGGIFDTQYF; DNA: TGCGCCAGCAGCCCTGTAGCGGGAGGTATTTTCGATACGCAGTATTTT
J: TRBJ1-5; size: -; D: -; V: TRBV5-1; CDR3: CASSISSNQPQHF; DNA: TGCGCCAGCTCAATTTCAAGCAATCAGCCCCAGCATTTT
J: TRBJ2-7; size: once; D: TRBD2; V: TRBV29-1; CDR3: CSVHPAAAGAPYEQYF; DNA: TGCAGCGTTCACCCGGCCGCGGCGGGAGCTCCCTACGAGCAGTACTTC
J: TRBJ1-1; size: once; D: -; V: TRBV27; CDR3: CASSRQENTEAFF; DNA: TGTGCCAGCAGCAGACAGGAGAACACTGAAGCTTTCTTT
J: TRBJ1-1; size: -; D: -; V: TRBV5-1; CDR3: CASSLDRNYEAFF; DNA: TGCGCCAGCAGCTTGGACAGGAATTATGAAGCTTTCTTT
J: TRBJ2-3; size: -; D: -; V: TRBV30; CDR3: CAWSASLGRSTDTQYF; DNA: TGTGCCTGGAGTGCCTCCCTAGGTAGGAGCACAGATACGCAGTATTTT
J: TRBJ1-5; size: once; D: TRBD1; V: TRBV6-5; CDR3: CASSSGGWSNQPQHF; DNA: TGTGCCAGCAGTTCAGGGGGATGGAGCAATCAGCCCCAGCATTTT
J: TRBJ2-7; size: -; D: -; V: TRBV2; CDR3: CASNRGPLYEQYF; DNA: TGTGCCAGCAATAGAGGGCCACTCTACGAGCAGTACTTC
J: TRBJ2-1; size: few; D: -; V: TRBV19; CDR3: CASSIEAGSSYNEQFF; DNA: TGTGCCAGTAGTATAGAGGCAGGAAGCTCCTACAATGAGCAGTTCTTC
J: TRBJ2-1; size: few; D: TRBD2; V: TRBV5-4; CDR3: CASSLGPGGGAYNEQFF; DNA: TGTGCCAGCAGCTTGGGGCCCGGCGGGGGGGCCTACAATGAGCAGTTCTTC
J: TRBJ2-1; size: -; D: -; V: TRBV7-8; CDR3: CASSLPGYYNEQFF; DNA: TGTGCCAGCAGCTTGCCGGGATACTACAATGAGCAGTTCTTC
J: TRBJ2-7; size: -; D: TRBD1; V: TRBV5-1; CDR3: CASSLTRTGGRDGQYF; DNA: TGCGCCAGCAGCTTGACGCGGACAGGGGGCAGGGACGGGCAGTACTTC
J: TRBJ2-1; size: -; D: TRBD2; V: TRBV6-5; CDR3: CASSYPGLPYNEQFF; DNA: TGTGCCAGCAGTTACCCGGGACTACCTTACAATGAGCAGTTCTTC
J: TRBJ2-1; size: -; D: -; V: TRBV27; CDR3: CASSLFSWESYNEQFF; DNA: TGTGCCAGCAGCCTCTTTTCGTGGGAGTCCTACAATGAGCAGTTCTTC